This T cell receptor (beta chain) is drawn from a study of OX40 agonist ivuxolimab in advanced cancers. Whole-study context: Hepatocellular carcinoma, melanoma, renal cell or head and neck cancer affected the dose-escalation patients.

Profiling relied on immunoSEQ multiplex PCR, and the TCRdb table lists in-frame clones only, not all of them. The sample records tens of thousands of clones, over 70% being singletons. As concerns this clone: Its antigen remains unknown.

Study results and caveats: At 0.1 to 3.0 mg/kg and by week 6, clonal expansion occurred in CD4+ and CD8+ blood T cells.

The CDR3 is 14 residues long. The source is an adult with an advanced solid tumor such as melanoma, head and neck, liver or kidney cancer. The chain has TRBV21-1 and TRBJ1-2; the table's D call of TRBD1 was not tested on the DNA. TRBV21-1 is given as a pseudogene. Sequencing used CD4+ or CD8+ T cells sorted from blood, obtained in a trial of the OX40 agonist ivuxolimab. The CDR3 reads CASSKGSRGRGYTF. DNA for the CDR3: TGTGCCAGCAGCAAAGGATCAAGGGGTCGGGGCTACACCTTC.